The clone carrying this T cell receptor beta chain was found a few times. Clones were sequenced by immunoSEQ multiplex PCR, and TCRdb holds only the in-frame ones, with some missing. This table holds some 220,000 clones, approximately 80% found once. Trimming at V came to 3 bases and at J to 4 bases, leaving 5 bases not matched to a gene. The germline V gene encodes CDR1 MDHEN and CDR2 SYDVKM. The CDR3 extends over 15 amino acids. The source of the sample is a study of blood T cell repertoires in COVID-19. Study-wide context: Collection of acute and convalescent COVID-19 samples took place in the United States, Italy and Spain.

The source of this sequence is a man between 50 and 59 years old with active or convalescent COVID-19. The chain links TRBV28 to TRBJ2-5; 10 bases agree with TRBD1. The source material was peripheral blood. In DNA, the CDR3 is TGTGCCAGCAGTTTGGGACAGGGGACCGGAGAGACCCAGTACTTC. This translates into CASSLGQGTGETQYF.